The TCR beta chain described here comes from a study of blood T cell repertoires in COVID-19. Study context: The United States, Italy and Spain were the sources of the acute and convalescent COVID-19 samples.

Repertoires were generated with immunoSEQ multiplex PCR, while TCRdb's copy carries only in-frame clones and drops some. The sample consists of around 11,000 clones, 75% to 90% of them appearing once. This CDR3 is 15 amino acids long. V was cut by 4 bases and J by 1 base, with 11 bases left in between. Germline V lookup: CDR1 SGDLS, CDR2 YYNGEE. The chain combines TRBV9 with TRBJ2-2; D unresolved. The sequence came from a man between 65 and 79 years old with active COVID-19. The source material was peripheral blood. CDR3 nucleotide sequence: TGTGCCAGCAGCCCGAGCCGGGTGAACACCGGGGAGCTGTTTTTT. It codes for CASSPSRVNTGELFF.